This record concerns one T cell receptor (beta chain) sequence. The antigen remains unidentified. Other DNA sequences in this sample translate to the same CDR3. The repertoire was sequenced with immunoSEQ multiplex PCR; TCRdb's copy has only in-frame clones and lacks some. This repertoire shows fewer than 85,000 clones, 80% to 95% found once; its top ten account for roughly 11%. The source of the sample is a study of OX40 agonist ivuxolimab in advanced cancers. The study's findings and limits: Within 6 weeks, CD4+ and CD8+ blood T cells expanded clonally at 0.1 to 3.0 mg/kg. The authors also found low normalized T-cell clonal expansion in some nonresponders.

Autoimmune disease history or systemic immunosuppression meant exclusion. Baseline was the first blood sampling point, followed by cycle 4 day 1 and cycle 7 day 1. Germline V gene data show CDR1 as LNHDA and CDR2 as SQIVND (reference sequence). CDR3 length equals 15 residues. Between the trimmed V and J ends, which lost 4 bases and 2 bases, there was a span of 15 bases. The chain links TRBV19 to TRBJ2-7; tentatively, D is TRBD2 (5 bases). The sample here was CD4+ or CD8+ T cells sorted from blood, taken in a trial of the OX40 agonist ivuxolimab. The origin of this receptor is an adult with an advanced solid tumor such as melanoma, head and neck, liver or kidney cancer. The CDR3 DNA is TGTGCCAGTAGTAAGGACTTCTCTTCCACCTACGAGCAGTACTTC. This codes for CASSKDFSSTYEQYF.